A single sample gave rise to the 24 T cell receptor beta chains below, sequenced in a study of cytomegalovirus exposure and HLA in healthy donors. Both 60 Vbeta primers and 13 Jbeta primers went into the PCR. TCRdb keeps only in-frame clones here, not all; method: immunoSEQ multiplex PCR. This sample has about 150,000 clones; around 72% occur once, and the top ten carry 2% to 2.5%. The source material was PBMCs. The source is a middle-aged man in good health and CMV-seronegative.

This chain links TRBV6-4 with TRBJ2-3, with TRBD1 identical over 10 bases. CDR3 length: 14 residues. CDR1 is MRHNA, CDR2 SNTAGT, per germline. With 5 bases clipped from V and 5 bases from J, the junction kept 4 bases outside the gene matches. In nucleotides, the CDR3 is TGTGCCAGCAGTACCAGGACAGGGGGAGATACGCAGTATTTT. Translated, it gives CASSTRTGGDTQYF.

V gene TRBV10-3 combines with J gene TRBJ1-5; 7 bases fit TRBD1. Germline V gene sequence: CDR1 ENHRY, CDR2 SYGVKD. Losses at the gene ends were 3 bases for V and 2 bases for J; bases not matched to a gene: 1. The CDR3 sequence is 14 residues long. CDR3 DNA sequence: TGTGCCATCAGTGAAGACAGGGGCAATCAGCCCCAGCATTTT. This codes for CAISEDRGNQPQHF.

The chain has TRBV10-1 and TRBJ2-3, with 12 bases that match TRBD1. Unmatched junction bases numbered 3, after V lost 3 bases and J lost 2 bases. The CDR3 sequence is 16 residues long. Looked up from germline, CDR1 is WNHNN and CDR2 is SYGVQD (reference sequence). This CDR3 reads CASSDGTGGFTDTQYF. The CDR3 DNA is TGCGCCAGCAGTGACGGGACAGGGGGCTTCACAGATACGCAGTATTTT.

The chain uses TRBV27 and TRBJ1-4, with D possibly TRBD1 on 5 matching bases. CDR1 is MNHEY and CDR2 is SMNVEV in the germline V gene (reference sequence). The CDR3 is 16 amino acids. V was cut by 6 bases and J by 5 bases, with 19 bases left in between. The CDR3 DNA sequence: TGTGCCAGCAGCGAGAATTATTGGGGCGTAAATGAAAAACTGTTTTTT. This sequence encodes CASSENYWGVNEKLFF.

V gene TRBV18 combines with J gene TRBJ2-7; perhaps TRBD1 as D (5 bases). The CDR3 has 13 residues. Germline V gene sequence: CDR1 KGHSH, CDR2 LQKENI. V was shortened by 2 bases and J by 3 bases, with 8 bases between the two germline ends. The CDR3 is CASSPGAGYEQYF. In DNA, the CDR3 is TGTGCCAGCTCACCAGGGGCTGGCTACGAGCAGTACTTC.

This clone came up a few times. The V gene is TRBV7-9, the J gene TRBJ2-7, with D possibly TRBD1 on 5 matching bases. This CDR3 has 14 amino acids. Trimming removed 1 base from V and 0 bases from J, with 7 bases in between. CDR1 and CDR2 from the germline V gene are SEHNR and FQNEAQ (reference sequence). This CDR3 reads CASSLVGASYEQYF. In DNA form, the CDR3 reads TGTGCCAGCAGCTTAGTAGGGGCCTCCTACGAGCAGTACTTC.

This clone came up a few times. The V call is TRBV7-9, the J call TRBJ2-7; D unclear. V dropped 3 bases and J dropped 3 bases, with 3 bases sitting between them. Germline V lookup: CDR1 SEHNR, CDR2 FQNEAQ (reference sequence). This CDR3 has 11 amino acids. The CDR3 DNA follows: TGTGCCAGCAGCTTGTACTACGAGCAGTACTTC. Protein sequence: CASSLYYEQYF.

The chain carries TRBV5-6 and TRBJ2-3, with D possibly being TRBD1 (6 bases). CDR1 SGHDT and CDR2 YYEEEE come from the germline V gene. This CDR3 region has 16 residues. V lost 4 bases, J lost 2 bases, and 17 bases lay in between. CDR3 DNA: TGTGCCAGCAGCGGGAAACAGGGATATTTCACAGATACGCAGTATTTT. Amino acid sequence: CASSGKQGYFTDTQYF.

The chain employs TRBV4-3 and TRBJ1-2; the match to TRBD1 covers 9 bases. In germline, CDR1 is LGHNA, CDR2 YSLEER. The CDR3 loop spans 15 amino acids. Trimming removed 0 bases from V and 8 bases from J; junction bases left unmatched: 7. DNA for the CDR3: TGCGCCAGCAGCCAAGATTCAGGACAGGGGAACGGCTACACCTTC. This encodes CASSQDSGQGNGYTF.

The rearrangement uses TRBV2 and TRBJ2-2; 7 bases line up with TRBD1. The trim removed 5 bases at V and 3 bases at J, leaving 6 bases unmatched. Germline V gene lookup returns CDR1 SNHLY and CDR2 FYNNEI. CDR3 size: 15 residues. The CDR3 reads CASSSSGGYTGELFF. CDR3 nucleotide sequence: TGTGCCAGCAGTTCGTCAGGGGGATACACCGGGGAGCTGTTTTTT.

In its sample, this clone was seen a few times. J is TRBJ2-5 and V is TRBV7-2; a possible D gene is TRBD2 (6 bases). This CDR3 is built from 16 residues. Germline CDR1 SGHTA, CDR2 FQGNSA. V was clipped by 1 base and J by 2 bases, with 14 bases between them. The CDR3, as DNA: TGTGCCAGCAGCTTAGATAGGTCTAGCGCACAAGAGACCCAGTACTTC. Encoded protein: CASSLDRSSAQETQYF.

The CDR3 bases are TGTGCCAGCAGCTTAACAGGCGAATATAGCAATCAGCCCCAGCATTTT. It specifies CASSLTGEYSNQPQHF. The V call is TRBV5-6, the J call TRBJ1-5; D perhaps matches TRBD1 (5 bases). This CDR3 is built from 16 residues. V was trimmed by 2 bases and J by 0 bases, leaving 12 bases between them. From germline, CDR1 is SGHDT and CDR2 YYEEEE.

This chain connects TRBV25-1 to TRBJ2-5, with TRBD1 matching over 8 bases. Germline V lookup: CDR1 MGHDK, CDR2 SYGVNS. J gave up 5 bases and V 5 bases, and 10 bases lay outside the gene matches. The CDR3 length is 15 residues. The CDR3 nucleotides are TGTGCCAGCAGTCACAACCCAGGGGGCAGGGAGACCCAGTACTTC. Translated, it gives CASSHNPGGRETQYF.

Written as DNA, the CDR3 is TGTGCCAGCAGCCCAGGACAGGGGGCTACGTATGGCTACACCTTC. This codes for CASSPGQGATYGYTF. V usage is TRBV5-4 and J usage is TRBJ1-2, with 11 bases that match TRBD1. After removal of 4 bases from V and 5 bases from J, the junction contained 7 bases not matched to a gene. The CDR3 is made up of 15 amino acids. From germline, CDR1 is SGHNT and CDR2 YYREEE (reference sequence). The complete variable domain, with remaining parts taken from reference TRBV5-4 and TRBJ1-2, reads ETGVTQSPTHLIKTRGQQVTLRCSSQSGHNTVSWYQQALGQGPQFIFQYYREEENGRGNFPPRFSGLQFPNYSSELNVNALELDDSALYLCASSPGQGATYGYTFGSGTRLTVV.

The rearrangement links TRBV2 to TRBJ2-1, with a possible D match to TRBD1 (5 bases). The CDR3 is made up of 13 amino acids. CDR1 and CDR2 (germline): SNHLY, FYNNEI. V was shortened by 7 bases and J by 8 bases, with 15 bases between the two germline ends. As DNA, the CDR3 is TGTGCCAGCATTCATTGGGGCCCTGATGAGCAGTTCTTC. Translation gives CASIHWGPDEQFF. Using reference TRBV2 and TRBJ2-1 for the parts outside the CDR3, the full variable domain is EPEVTQTPSHQVTQMGQEVILRCVPISNHLYFYWYRQILGQKVEFLVSFYNNEISEKSEIFDDQFSVERPDGSNFTLKIRSTKLEDSAMYFCASIHWGPDEQFFGPGTRLTVL.

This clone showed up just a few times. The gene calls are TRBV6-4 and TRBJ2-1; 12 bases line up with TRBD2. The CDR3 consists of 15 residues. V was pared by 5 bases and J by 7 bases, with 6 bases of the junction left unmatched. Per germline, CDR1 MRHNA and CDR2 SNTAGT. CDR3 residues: CASSTSSGGANEQFF. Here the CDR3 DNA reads TGTGCCAGCAGTACCTCTAGCGGGGGGGCGAATGAGCAGTTCTTC.

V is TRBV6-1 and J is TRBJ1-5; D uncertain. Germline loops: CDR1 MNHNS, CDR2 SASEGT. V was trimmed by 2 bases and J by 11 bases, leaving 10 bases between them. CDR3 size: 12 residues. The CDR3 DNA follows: TGTGCCAGCAGTGAATCCGGGCGGGCCCAGCATTTT. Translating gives CASSESGRAQHF.

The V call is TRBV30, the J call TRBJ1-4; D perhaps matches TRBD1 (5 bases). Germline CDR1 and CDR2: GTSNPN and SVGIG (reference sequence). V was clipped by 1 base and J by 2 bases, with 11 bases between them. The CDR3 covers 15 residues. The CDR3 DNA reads TGTGCCTGGAGTGGGGGGGATGGGACTAATGAAAAACTGTTTTTT. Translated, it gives CAWSGGDGTNEKLFF. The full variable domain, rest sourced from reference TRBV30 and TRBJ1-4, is SQTIHQWPATLVQPVGSPLSLECTVEGTSNPNLYWYRQAAGRGLQLLFYSVGIGQISSEVPQNLSASRPQDRQFILSSKKLLLSDSGFYLCAWSGGDGTNEKLFFGSGTQLSVL.

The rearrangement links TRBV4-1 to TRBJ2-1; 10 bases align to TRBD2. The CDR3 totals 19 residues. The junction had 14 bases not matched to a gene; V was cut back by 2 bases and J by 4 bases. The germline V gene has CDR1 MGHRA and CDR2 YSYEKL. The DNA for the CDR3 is TGCGCCAGCAGCCAATACCTGGCGGGCGGACTAGCGGTTTACAATGAGCAGTTCTTC. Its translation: CASSQYLAGGLAVYNEQFF.

The CDR3 DNA follows: TGTGCCAGCAGCAGACAGGGGATAGAGACTGAAGCTTTCTTT. Protein sequence: CASSRQGIETEAFF. This chain links TRBV7-6 with TRBJ1-1, with 8 bases fitting TRBD1. Germline V CDR1 and CDR2: SGHVS, FNYEAQ. The CDR3 extends over 14 amino acids. The V and J ends lost 5 bases and 5 bases, in that order; junction bases with no gene match: 7. Full variable domain (rest looked up from reference TRBV7-6 and TRBJ1-1): GAGVSQSPRYKVTKRGQDVALRCDPISGHVSLYWYRQALGQGPEFLTYFNYEAQQDKSGLPNDRFSAERPEGSISTLTIQRTEQRDSAMYRCASSRQGIETEAFFGQGTRLTVV.

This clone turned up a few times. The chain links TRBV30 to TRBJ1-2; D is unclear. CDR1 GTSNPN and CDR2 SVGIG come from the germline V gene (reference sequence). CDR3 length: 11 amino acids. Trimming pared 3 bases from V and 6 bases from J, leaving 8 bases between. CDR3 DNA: TGTGCCTGGAGCTTACTTCATGGCTACACCTTC. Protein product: CAWSLLHGYTF.

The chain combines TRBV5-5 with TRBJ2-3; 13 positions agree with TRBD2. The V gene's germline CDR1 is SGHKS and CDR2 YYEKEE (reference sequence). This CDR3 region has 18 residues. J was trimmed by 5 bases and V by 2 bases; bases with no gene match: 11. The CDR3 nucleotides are TGTGCCAGCAGCTTTGGACTAGCGGGAGATCAGGTGCGAGATACGCAGTATTTT. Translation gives CASSFGLAGDQVRDTQYF.

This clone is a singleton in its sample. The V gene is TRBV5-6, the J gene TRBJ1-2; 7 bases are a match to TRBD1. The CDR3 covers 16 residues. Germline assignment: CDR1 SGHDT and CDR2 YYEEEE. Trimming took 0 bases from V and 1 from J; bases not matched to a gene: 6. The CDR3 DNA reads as TGTGCCAGCAGCTTGGACAGGGGAAGATTTAACTATGGCTACACCTTC. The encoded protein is CASSLDRGRFNYGYTF.

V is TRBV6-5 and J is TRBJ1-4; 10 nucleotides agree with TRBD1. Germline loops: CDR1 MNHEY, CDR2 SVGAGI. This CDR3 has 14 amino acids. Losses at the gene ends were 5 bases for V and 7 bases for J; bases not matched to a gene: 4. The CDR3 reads CASSTRTGGEKLFF. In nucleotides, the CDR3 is TGTGCCAGCAGTACAAGGACAGGGGGTGAAAAACTGTTTTTT.